This passage covers 16 T cell receptor beta chains from one sample sequenced in a study of blood T cell repertoires in COVID-19. Profiling relied on immunoSEQ multiplex PCR, and the TCRdb table lists in-frame clones only, not all of them. The sample gives about 300,000 clones, around 86% of which show up once; 1.3% is in the top ten. Sequencing used peripheral blood. All receptors derive from a man aged 70 or older with acute or convalescent COVID-19.

The chain employs TRBV18 and TRBJ2-2, with a possible D match to TRBD2 (5 bases). The germline V gene encodes CDR1 KGHSH and CDR2 LQKENI. This CDR3 comprises 14 residues. Trimming removed 2 bases from V and 5 bases from J, with 9 bases in between. As DNA, the CDR3 is TGTGCCAGCTCACCAGCGGGCGGGACCGGGGAGCTGTTTTTT. Protein: CASSPAGGTGELFF.

This chain links TRBV4-2 with TRBJ2-3; 7 bases match TRBD2. V was clipped by 5 bases and J by 2 bases; unmatched bases: 10. There are 16 residues in the CDR3. Germline V gene sequence: CDR1 LGHNA, CDR2 YNFKEQ. CDR3 coding DNA: TGTGCCAGCAGCAAATCTAGCGGCGAGACCACAGATACGCAGTATTTT. Encoded protein: CASSKSSGETTDTQYF.

A remark on this clone: One end of the junction fails to match germline, which may point to a read error. This chain connects TRBV5-1 to TRBJ2-3, with D possibly being TRBD1 (5 bases). Germline CDR1 and CDR2: SGHRS and YFSETQ. This CDR3 region has 16 residues. CDR3 DNA sequence: TGCGCTAGCAGCTTGGGTACAGGTCAAACCTTAGATACGCAGTATTTT. This encodes CASSLGTGQTLDTQYF. The complete variable domain, with remaining parts taken from reference TRBV5-1 and TRBJ2-3, reads KAGVTQTPRYLIKTRGQQVTLSCSPISGHRSVSWYQQTPGQGLQFLFEYFSETQRNKGNFPGRFSGRQFSNSRSEMNVSTLELGDSALYLCASSLGTGQTLDTQYFGPGTRLTVL.

This clone was observed once. The chain recombines TRBV28 with TRBJ1-5; TRBD1 matches 11 bases. This CDR3 is 16 amino acids long. V shed 0 bases, J shed 8 bases, and the junction held 6 bases outside the gene matches. The V gene's germline CDR1 is MDHEN and CDR2 SYDVKM. The DNA of the CDR3 is TGTGCCAGCAGTTTATGGGGACAGGGGGTGGAAGAGCCCCAGCATTTT. It yields the protein CASSLWGQGVEEPQHF.

Only a few counts were recorded for this clone. The V and J genes are TRBV10-3 and TRBJ1-2; 11 bases match TRBD1. The CDR3 totals 16 residues. Per germline, CDR1 ENHRY and CDR2 SYGVKD. Losses at the gene ends were 5 bases for V and 6 bases for J; bases not matched to a gene: 11. The CDR3 here is CAISTTPGQGGHGYTF. The CDR3 coding sequence is TGTGCCATCAGTACCACACCGGGACAGGGGGGACATGGCTACACCTTC.

This chain connects TRBV7-8 to TRBJ2-4, with 10 nucleotides matching TRBD2. Germline trimming cut 1 base from V and 8 bases from J; bases unmatched to any gene: 8. The CDR3 sequence is 16 residues long. Germline V gene data show CDR1 as SGHVS and CDR2 as FQNEAQ. CDR3 bases: TGTGCCAGCAGCTTAGATGGTAGCGGGAGGTCTTACATTCAGTACTTC. Residues: CASSLDGSGRSYIQYF.

The chain has TRBV24-1 and TRBJ1-2, with 7 bases aligning to TRBD1. In germline, CDR1 is KGHDR, CDR2 SFDVKD. V shed 4 bases, J shed 11 bases, and the junction held 6 bases outside the gene matches. The CDR3 is 12 amino acids. The CDR3 loop is CATSELTGRYTF. The CDR3 DNA reads TGTGCCACCAGTGAGCTGACAGGGAGGTACACCTTC.

The chain has TRBV5-1 and TRBJ2-1, with a tentative D call TRBD1 (5 bases). V lost 0 bases to trimming and J lost 9 bases, with 16 bases between them. The CDR3 consists of 15 residues. The germline V gene has CDR1 SGHRS and CDR2 YFSETQ. In DNA, the CDR3 is TGCGCCAGCAGCTTGGGTGCGGTGGGTCAGGGTGAGCAGTTCTTC. Translating it yields CASSLGAVGQGEQFF. Based on the CDR3 plus reference TRBV5-1 and TRBJ2-1, the full variable domain is KAGVTQTPRYLIKTRGQQVTLSCSPISGHRSVSWYQQTPGQGLQFLFEYFSETQRNKGNFPGRFSGRQFSNSRSEMNVSTLELGDSALYLCASSLGAVGQGEQFFGPGTRLTVL.

The rearrangement links TRBV5-1 to TRBJ2-5, with 12 bases aligning to TRBD1. Trimming removed 6 bases from V and 5 bases from J; junction bases left unmatched: 11. The V gene's germline CDR1 is SGHRS and CDR2 YFSETQ. The CDR3 contains 16 residues. The CDR3 reads CASTQQGTGGGETQYF. Written as DNA, the CDR3 is TGCGCCAGCACCCAACAGGGGACAGGGGGCGGGGAGACCCAGTACTTC.

The rearrangement joins TRBV28 to TRBJ2-3, with D tentatively TRBD2 (6 bases). Germline values: CDR1 MDHEN, CDR2 SYDVKM. The ends were cut back, 4 bases at V and 7 bases at J, with 24 bases in the middle. The CDR3 is 17 amino acids. CDR3 sequence reads: CASSSTPGVAGSNTQYF. The DNA for the CDR3 is TGTGCCAGCAGTTCAACCCCGGGGGTAGCTGGGTCAAATACGCAGTATTTT.

This rearrangement joins TRBV5-1 to TRBJ2-1; 8 bases are shared with TRBD2. V trimming: 3 bases; J trimming: 8 bases; junction bases outside the gene matches: 10. CDR1 is SGHRS and CDR2 is YFSETQ in the germline V gene. CDR3 length: 15 amino acids. The CDR3 loop reads CASSSALGLADEQFF. The CDR3 DNA reads as TGCGCCAGCAGCTCGGCCCTCGGACTAGCCGATGAGCAGTTCTTC.

The rearrangement joins TRBV29-1 to TRBJ1-2; D remains unclear. Deletions cut 1 base from V and 0 bases from J, with 6 bases between. Germline CDR1 SQVTM, CDR2 ANQGSEA. The CDR3 has 13 amino acids. The CDR3 reads CSVEVQANYGYTF. DNA of the CDR3: TGCAGCGTTGAAGTGCAGGCTAACTATGGCTACACCTTC. Full variable domain (rest looked up from reference TRBV29-1 and TRBJ1-2): SAVISQKPSRDICQRGTSLTIQCQVDSQVTMMFWYRQQPGQSLTLIATANQGSEATYESGFVIDKFPISRPNLTFSTLTVSNMSPEDSSIYLCSVEVQANYGYTFGSGTRLTVV.

This chain connects TRBV9 to TRBJ2-3; 8 nucleotides match TRBD2. V was pared by 3 bases and J by 0 bases, with 9 bases of the junction left unmatched. Germline CDR1 reads SGDLS; CDR2 reads YYNGEE. This CDR3 has 17 amino acids. CDR3 sequence reads: CASSAPRGATSTDTQYF. CDR3 coding DNA: TGTGCCAGCAGCGCCCCGCGGGGGGCCACTAGCACAGATACGCAGTATTTT.

The chain links TRBV5-6 to TRBJ2-3; unclear D gene. This CDR3 region has 16 residues. Trimming removed 2 bases from V and 6 bases from J, with 19 bases in between. Germline V gene lookup returns CDR1 SGHDT and CDR2 YYEEEE. CDR3: CASSLDGLTMGDTQYF. Written as DNA, the CDR3 is TGTGCCAGCAGCTTAGATGGGCTAACAATGGGTGATACGCAGTATTTT.

V gene TRBV27 combines with J gene TRBJ2-5, with 13 bases fitting TRBD2. V shed 1 base and J 4 bases; nucleotides not matched to a gene: 3. Per germline, CDR1 MNHEY and CDR2 SMNVEV (reference sequence). The CDR3 contains 16 residues. This CDR3 reads CASSLFGLAGAETQYF. The DNA of the CDR3 is TGTGCCAGCAGTTTATTCGGACTAGCGGGAGCAGAGACCCAGTACTTC.

This clone was seen more than once but under ten times. The chain is built from TRBV4-2 and TRBJ2-1, with TRBD2 matching over 7 bases. The CDR3 loop spans 17 amino acids. V gave up 1 base and J gave up 8 bases; unmatched junction bases: 14. Germline CDR1 and CDR2: LGHNA and YNFKEQ. The CDR3 region has the DNA TGTGCCAGCAGCCAAGTTCGGGCTAGCGGCCTAGGGTATGAGCAGTTCTTC. Protein: CASSQVRASGLGYEQFF.